What follows are 23 T cell receptor beta chains derived from one specimen sequenced in a study of T cell responses to AZD1222 COVID-19 vaccine. TCRdb's table, derived via immunoSEQ multiplex PCR, lists solely in-frame clones and lacks some. Among under 140,000 clones listed, less than 95% were seen once. The sample here was peripheral blood, taken 28 days after the second AZD1222 dose. The receptors derive from an adult who received the AZD1222 COVID-19 vaccine.

The chain is built from TRBV5-5 and TRBJ1-5; D possibly corresponds to TRBD1 (6 bases). This CDR3 comprises 15 residues. Per the germline V gene, CDR1 is SGHKS and CDR2 is YYEKEE (reference sequence). V lost 4 bases to trimming and J lost 3 bases, with 14 bases between them. For the CDR3, the DNA is TGTGCCAGCAGCCCCAGGACAGACCTCAATCAGCCCCAGCATTTT. It encodes CASSPRTDLNQPQHF.

CDR3 protein: CASSIATELNTEAFF. CDR3 DNA: TGTGCCAGCAGCATCGCCACGGAACTGAACACTGAAGCTTTCTTT. The rearrangement joins TRBV6-5 to TRBJ1-1; no clear D gene. Trimming cost V 6 bases and J 0 bases, with 14 bases left between them. The CDR3 runs 15 residues. Germline assignment: CDR1 MNHEY and CDR2 SVGAGI.

This chain connects TRBV9 to TRBJ2-1; D possibly corresponds to TRBD2 (6 bases). Germline loops: CDR1 SGDLS, CDR2 YYNGEE. This CDR3 is built from 15 residues. Trimming took 4 bases from V and 2 from J, leaving 13 bases between them. DNA of the CDR3: TGTGCCAGCAGCCCCCGGGGGTATACCTACAATGAGCAGTTCTTC. Residues: CASSPRGYTYNEQFF.

The chain employs TRBV27 and TRBJ1-1; 7 bases are shared with TRBD1. Germline loops: CDR1 MNHEY, CDR2 SMNVEV (reference sequence). The V and J ends lost 6 bases and 11 bases, in that order; junction bases with no gene match: 6. The CDR3 extends over 11 amino acids. The CDR3: CASRGGQYAFF. The CDR3 nucleotides are TGTGCCAGCAGGGGGGGACAGTACGCTTTCTTT.

The chain combines TRBV6-5 with TRBJ1-1; possibly TRBD1 for D (6 bases). V lost 8 bases, J lost 1 base, and 17 bases lay in between. Germline V gene data show CDR1 as MNHEY and CDR2 as SVGAGI. There are 15 residues in the CDR3. The CDR3 DNA reads as TGTGCCAGCCTGCCTCAACAGGGAAGGAACACTGAAGCTTTCTTT. It is translated as CASLPQQGRNTEAFF.

V and J are TRBV19 and TRBJ2-3; 8 bases fit TRBD1. This CDR3 region has 16 residues. V was clipped by 8 bases and J by 3 bases; unmatched bases: 13. CDR1 and CDR2 from the germline V gene are LNHDA and SQIVND (reference sequence). The CDR3 nucleotides are TGTGCCAGTGCACCCCACAGGGGGTATTCTACAGATACGCAGTATTTT. Amino acid sequence: CASAPHRGYSTDTQYF. Filled out from reference TRBV19 and TRBJ2-3, the complete variable domain reads DGGITQSPKYLFRKEGQNVTLSCEQNLNHDAMYWYRQDPGQGLRLIYYSQIVNDFQKGDIAEGYSVSREKKESFPLTVTSAQKNPTAFYLCASAPHRGYSTDTQYFGPGTRLTVL.

The rearrangement joins TRBV6-4 to TRBJ2-1; 11 bases are a match to TRBD2. Germline values: CDR1 MRHNA, CDR2 SNTAGT. V gave up 3 bases and J gave up 4 bases; unmatched junction bases: 5. The CDR3 contains 16 residues. Written as DNA, the CDR3 is TGTGCCAGCAGTGATTCCGGGACTAGCGGTTACAATGAGCAGTTCTTC. Residues: CASSDSGTSGYNEQFF.

The V and J genes are TRBV18 and TRBJ2-1; maybe TRBD2 (5 bases). This CDR3 region has 12 residues. Per the germline V gene, CDR1 is KGHSH and CDR2 is LQKENI. V shed 3 bases and J shed 9 bases, with 9 bases lying between them. The CDR3 DNA reads as TGTGCCAGCTCACCGGCGGGCACTGAGCAGTTCTTC. This translates into CASSPAGTEQFF.

The rearrangement joins TRBV6-5 to TRBJ1-4, with a tentative D call TRBD1 (6 bases). CDR1 MNHEY and CDR2 SVGAGI come from the germline V gene. The V and J ends lost 10 bases and 3 bases respectively, with 15 bases between them. This CDR3 is built from 14 residues. The DNA of the CDR3 is TGTGCCACCGCCAGACAGGCGGCTAATGAAAAACTGTTTTTT. Its protein is CATARQAANEKLFF.

V usage is TRBV5-5 and J usage is TRBJ2-1; 9 bases are shared with TRBD2. With V trimmed by 6 bases and J by 7 bases, 14 bases remained unmatched. The CDR3 runs to 16 residues. The germline V gene encodes CDR1 SGHKS and CDR2 YYEKEE (reference sequence). CDR3 nucleotide sequence: TGTGCCAGCACCCCCGGGATTGCGGGGGGGCCGAATGAGCAGTTCTTC. Its translation is CASTPGIAGGPNEQFF. Based on the CDR3 plus reference TRBV5-5 and TRBJ2-1, the full variable domain is DAGVTQSPTHLIKTRGQQVTLRCSPISGHKSVSWYQQVLGQGPQFIFQYYEKEERGRGNFPDRFSARQFPNYSSELNVNALLLGDSALYLCASTPGIAGGPNEQFFGPGTRLTVL.

The chain recombines TRBV7-8 with TRBJ2-1; the match to TRBD2 covers 7 bases. This CDR3 is built from 17 residues. Germline-derived CDR1 and CDR2 are SGHVS and FQNEAQ. V was pared by 0 bases and J by 5 bases, with 10 bases of the junction left unmatched. The CDR3 coding sequence is TGTGCCAGCAGCTTAGCCACTCTAGCGGAGAGGAACAATGAGCAGTTCTTC. It codes for CASSLATLAERNNEQFF.

This clone occurred once. This sequence joins TRBV29-1 and TRBJ1-2, with D tentatively TRBD1 (6 bases). V lost 0 bases and J lost 7, with 12 bases in between. This CDR3 comprises 13 residues. In germline, CDR1 is SQVTM, CDR2 ANQGSEA. The CDR3, as DNA: TGCAGCGTTGAAGAACGGGGGGCAGGTGGCTACACCTTC. It encodes CSVEERGAGGYTF.

The chain links TRBV27 to TRBJ2-1, with D perhaps matching TRBD2 (7 bases). Per the germline V gene, CDR1 is MNHEY and CDR2 is SMNVEV (reference sequence). The CDR3 is 14 residues long. V was shortened by 9 bases and J by 5 bases, with 17 bases between the two germline ends. This CDR3 reads CASENGGGNNEQFF. DNA for the CDR3: TGTGCCAGTGAAAATGGCGGGGGCAACAATGAGCAGTTCTTC.

V usage is TRBV18 and J usage is TRBJ2-1; 12 nucleotides line up with TRBD2. Per germline, CDR1 KGHSH and CDR2 LQKENI. Trimming removed 6 bases from V and 5 bases from J; junction bases left unmatched: 5. This CDR3 region has 15 residues. Written as DNA, the CDR3 is TGTGCCAGCTCCCCTACTAGCGGGAGGAACAATGAGCAGTTCTTC. Translated: CASSPTSGRNNEQFF.

This chain connects TRBV25-1 to TRBJ1-1; tentative D call: TRBD1 (6 bases). Germline loops: CDR1 MGHDK, CDR2 SYGVNS. The CDR3 is 12 residues long. Trimming pared 2 bases from V and 5 bases from J, leaving 6 bases between. Here the CDR3 reads CASSERGTEAFF. The CDR3 DNA follows: TGTGCCAGCAGTGAAAGGGGGACTGAAGCTTTCTTT.

V is TRBV5-1 and J is TRBJ1-1; perhaps TRBD1 as D (5 bases). The CDR3 has 15 residues. Germline lookup yields CDR1 SGHRS and CDR2 YFSETQ. Trimming took 3 bases from V and 3 from J, leaving 15 bases between them. The CDR3 DNA follows: TGCGCCAGCAGCTGGGGTCTGGTCAGGGACACTGAAGCTTTCTTT. Encoded protein: CASSWGLVRDTEAFF.

V and J are TRBV6-5 and TRBJ1-4; D uncertain. Germline CDR1 reads MNHEY; CDR2 reads SVGAGI. V was clipped by 7 bases and J by 8 bases, with 17 bases between them. This CDR3 comprises 14 residues. CDR3 sequence: CASTSPIGGEKLFF. DNA of the CDR3: TGTGCCAGCACCAGCCCTATCGGAGGGGAAAAACTGTTTTTT.

The genes are TRBV7-9 and TRBJ2-2; possible D gene TRBD1, 5 bases. With 5 bases removed from V and 4 bases from J, the gap between germline ends came to 11 bases. Germline-derived CDR1 and CDR2 are SEHNR and FQNEAQ (reference sequence). This CDR3 has 14 amino acids. The DNA of the CDR3 is TGTGCCAGCAGCGGGGCGTACCCCACCGGGGAGCTGTTTTTT. This gives the protein CASSGAYPTGELFF.

The rearrangement joins TRBV7-9 to TRBJ2-1; D unclear. The germline V gene encodes CDR1 SEHNR and CDR2 FQNEAQ (reference sequence). The CDR3 is 12 amino acids. V dropped 5 bases and J dropped 8 bases, with 10 bases sitting between them. In nucleotides, the CDR3 is TGTGCCAGCAGCCACCCTAGGGATGAGCAGTTCTTC. Protein product: CASSHPRDEQFF.

The chain links TRBV27 to TRBJ2-7; 12 nucleotides match TRBD2. This CDR3 is 15 amino acids long. The junction had 7 bases not matched to a gene; V was cut back by 5 bases and J by 5 bases. Germline V CDR1 and CDR2: MNHEY, SMNVEV (reference sequence). CDR3 amino acids: CASSPGTSGFDEQYF. CDR3 coding DNA: TGTGCCAGCAGTCCCGGGACTAGCGGGTTTGACGAGCAGTACTTC.

CDR3 DNA: TGTGCCAGCAGCTTACCGAACACCGGGGAGCTGTTTTTT. This sequence encodes CASSLPNTGELFF. The chain has TRBV7-2 and TRBJ2-2, with unresolved D. Germline values: CDR1 SGHTA, CDR2 FQGNSA. With 2 bases removed from V and 0 bases from J, the gap between germline ends came to 1 base. The CDR3 contains 13 residues.

This clone was counted a single time. This sequence joins TRBV6-5 and TRBJ1-6; D ambiguous. Germline V gene lookup returns CDR1 MNHEY and CDR2 SVGAGI. CDR3 length: 12 amino acids. Deletions cut 5 bases from V and 7 bases from J, with 6 bases between. The CDR3 DNA follows: TGTGCCAGCAGTCTCTTCAATTCACCCCTCCACTTT. This sequence encodes CASSLFNSPLHF.

The chain has TRBV29-1 and TRBJ2-7; 10 nucleotides agree with TRBD2. CDR3 length: 14 amino acids. CDR1 is SQVTM and CDR2 is ANQGSEA in the germline V gene. Trimming cost V 4 bases and J 3 bases; bases outside gene matches: 6. The CDR3 reads CSVGLAGEGYEQYF. As DNA, the CDR3 is TGCAGCGTTGGTCTAGCGGGAGAGGGCTACGAGCAGTACTTC.